A single sample gave rise to the 7 T cell receptor beta chains below, sequenced in a study of shared clonotypes between healthy human individuals. Sequencing used immunoSEQ multiplex PCR; TCRdb keeps in-frame clones, though not all of them. The data hold about 1.5 million clones, with roughly 96% observed a single time. Sequencing was done on a sample of naive CD4+ T cells sorted from blood. The subset here: CD45RA+ positively selected. Source of these receptors: a man aged 30 to 45 in good health.

This chain connects TRBV18 to TRBJ2-7; D remains ambiguous. Trimming left V 2 bases short and J 3 bases short, with 8 bases between. CDR1 and CDR2 from the germline V gene are KGHSH and LQKENI. The CDR3 totals 13 residues. CDR3 bases: TGTGCCAGCTCACCAAGACACGGCTACGAGCAGTACTTC. This gives the protein CASSPRHGYEQYF.

The V gene is TRBV5-5, the J gene TRBJ2-3; 8 bases match TRBD2. Germline V gene lookup returns CDR1 SGHKS and CDR2 YYEKEE (reference sequence). V gave up 4 bases and J gave up 4 bases; unmatched junction bases: 11. The CDR3 runs to 16 residues. Here the CDR3 reads CASSPPASGSSDTQYF. CDR3 nucleotide sequence: TGTGCCAGCAGCCCTCCCGCCAGCGGGAGTTCAGATACGCAGTATTTT.

The J gene is TRBJ1-3, the V gene TRBV9; a possible D gene is TRBD1 (6 bases). The ends were cut back, 4 bases at V and 1 base at J, with 6 bases in the middle. Germline V gene sequence: CDR1 SGDLS, CDR2 YYNGEE. This CDR3 has 13 amino acids. DNA for the CDR3: TGTGCCAGCAGCCAGGGGTCTGGAAACACCATATATTTT. Translation: CASSQGSGNTIYF.

In the case of this clone: Other nucleotide sequences from this sample produce the same CDR3. The genes are TRBV5-5 and TRBJ2-3; no firm D call. From germline, CDR1 is SGHKS and CDR2 YYEKEE (reference sequence). The V gene lost 0 bases and the J gene lost 1 base, with 6 bases spanning the gap. The CDR3 has 14 residues. The CDR3: CASSLAGGTDTQYF. The CDR3 DNA sequence: TGTGCCAGCAGCTTGGCCGGTGGCACAGATACGCAGTATTTT.

The rearrangement joins TRBV29-1 to TRBJ2-1; 11 bases fit TRBD2. The germline gives CDR1 SQVTM, CDR2 ANQGSEA. V lost 4 bases to trimming and J lost 10 bases; unmatched junction nucleotides: 12. The CDR3 spans 15 residues. CDR3 protein: CSVASGTSGVLEQFF. The CDR3 bases are TGCAGCGTTGCCTCAGGGACTAGCGGTGTCTTGGAGCAGTTCTTC.

The chain joins TRBV4-1 to TRBJ2-7; D is ambiguous. The CDR3 consists of 15 residues. Germline V gene sequence: CDR1 MGHRA, CDR2 YSYEKL. The V end was cut by 5 bases, the J end by 4 bases, with 18 bases between. This chain's CDR3 is CASSKRPEQGYEQYF. The DNA for the CDR3 is TGCGCCAGCAGCAAGAGACCGGAACAAGGTTACGAGCAGTACTTC.

This clone occurred a few times. V and J are TRBV9 and TRBJ1-2, with D uncertain. Germline V gives CDR1 SGDLS, CDR2 YYNGEE. Trimming took off 0 bases at V and 4 bases at J, with 10 bases between the two ends. The CDR3 contains 14 residues. The CDR3 reads CASSVDDGAYGYTF. In DNA form, the CDR3 reads TGTGCCAGCAGCGTAGATGACGGAGCCTATGGCTACACCTTC.